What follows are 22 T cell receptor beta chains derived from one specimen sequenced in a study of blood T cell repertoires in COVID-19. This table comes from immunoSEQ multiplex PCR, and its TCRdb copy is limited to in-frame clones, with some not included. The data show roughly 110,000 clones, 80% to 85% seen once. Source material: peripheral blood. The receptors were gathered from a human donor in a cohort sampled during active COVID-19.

The CDR3 region is CASSPTVSGANVLTF. CDR3 coding DNA: TGTGCCAGCAGCCCGACAGTCTCTGGGGCCAACGTCCTGACTTTC. The chain couples TRBV3-1 (or the pseudogene TRBV3-2) to TRBJ2-6; D is possibly TRBD1 (5 bases). This CDR3 is built from 15 residues. V lost 4 bases and J lost 0, with 7 bases in between. The germline CDR1 and CDR2 sequences are LGHDT and YNNKEL (reference sequence).

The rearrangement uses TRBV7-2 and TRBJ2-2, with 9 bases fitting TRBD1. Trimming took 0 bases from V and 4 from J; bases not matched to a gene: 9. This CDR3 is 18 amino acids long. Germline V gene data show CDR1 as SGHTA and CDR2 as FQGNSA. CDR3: CASSLALRTGVRTGELFF. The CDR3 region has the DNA TGTGCCAGCAGCTTAGCGCTTAGGACAGGGGTTCGCACCGGGGAGCTGTTTTTT.

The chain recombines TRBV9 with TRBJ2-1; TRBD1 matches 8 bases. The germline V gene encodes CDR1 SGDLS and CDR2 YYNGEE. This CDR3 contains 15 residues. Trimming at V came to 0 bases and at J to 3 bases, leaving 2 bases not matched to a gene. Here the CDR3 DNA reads TGTGCCAGCAGCGTAGAACAGGGGGTCTACAATGAGCAGTTCTTC. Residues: CASSVEQGVYNEQFF.

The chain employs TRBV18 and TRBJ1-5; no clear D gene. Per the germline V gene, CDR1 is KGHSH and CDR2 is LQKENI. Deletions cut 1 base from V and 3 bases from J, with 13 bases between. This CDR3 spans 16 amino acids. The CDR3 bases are TGTGCCAGCTCACCACAGAAGATAGAGAACAATCAGCCCCAGCATTTT. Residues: CASSPQKIENNQPQHF.

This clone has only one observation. The CDR3 sequence: CASSSGLSYNEQFF. The CDR3 DNA sequence: TGTGCCAGCAGCTCGGGTCTCTCCTACAATGAGCAGTTCTTC. The chain combines TRBV7-9 with TRBJ2-1; D gene uncertain. V was pared by 4 bases and J by 0 bases, with 7 bases between. The CDR3 has 14 residues. Germline CDR1 SEHNR, CDR2 FQNEAQ (reference sequence).

The CDR3 loop reads CASSLRGANTEAFF. The CDR3 bases are TGCGCCAGCAGCTTGCGGGGAGCGAACACTGAAGCTTTCTTT. V usage is TRBV5-1 and J usage is TRBJ1-1; D not certain. Germline CDR1 and CDR2: SGHRS and YFSETQ. Trimming shortened V by 1 base and J by 1 base, and 8 bases separated the two germline ends. This CDR3 comprises 14 residues.

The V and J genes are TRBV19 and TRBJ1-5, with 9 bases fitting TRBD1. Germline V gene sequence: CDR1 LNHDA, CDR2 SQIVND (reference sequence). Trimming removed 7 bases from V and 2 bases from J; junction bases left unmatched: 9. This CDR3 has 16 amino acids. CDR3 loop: CASTIRGDRGNQPQHF. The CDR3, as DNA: TGTGCCAGTACCATTCGAGGGGACAGGGGCAATCAGCCCCAGCATTTT.

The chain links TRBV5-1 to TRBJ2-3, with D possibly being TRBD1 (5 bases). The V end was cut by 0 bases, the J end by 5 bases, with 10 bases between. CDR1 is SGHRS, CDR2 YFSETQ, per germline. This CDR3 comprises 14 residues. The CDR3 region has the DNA TGCGCCAGCAGCTTGGGACAGACTGTAGATACGCAGTATTTT. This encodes CASSLGQTVDTQYF.

CDR3 in amino acids: CASSYGAYVEQFF. The CDR3 region has the DNA TGTGCCAGCAGTTACGGAGCCTACGTCGAGCAGTTCTTC. V and J are TRBV6-6 and TRBJ2-1; D is uncertain. The length of the CDR3 is 13 residues. Trimming stripped 2 bases from V and 10 bases from J, with 12 bases between. From germline, CDR1 is MNHNY and CDR2 SVGAGI (reference sequence).

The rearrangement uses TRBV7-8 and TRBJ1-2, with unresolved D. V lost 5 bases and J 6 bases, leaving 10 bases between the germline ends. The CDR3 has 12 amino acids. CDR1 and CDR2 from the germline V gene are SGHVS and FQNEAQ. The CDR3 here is CASSQYQDGYTF. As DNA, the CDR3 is TGTGCCAGCAGCCAATATCAGGATGGCTACACCTTC.

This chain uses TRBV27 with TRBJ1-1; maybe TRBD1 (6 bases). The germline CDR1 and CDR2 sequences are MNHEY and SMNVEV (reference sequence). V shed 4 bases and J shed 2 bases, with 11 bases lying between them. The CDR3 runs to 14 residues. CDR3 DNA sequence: TGTGCCAGCAGTTCCGGACAGATAAACACTGAAGCTTTCTTT. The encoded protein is CASSSGQINTEAFF.

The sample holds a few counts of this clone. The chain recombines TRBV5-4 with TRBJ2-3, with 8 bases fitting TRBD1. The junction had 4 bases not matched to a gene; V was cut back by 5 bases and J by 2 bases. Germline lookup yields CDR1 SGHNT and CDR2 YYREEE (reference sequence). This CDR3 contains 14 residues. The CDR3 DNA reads TGTGCCAGCAGACCGGACAGGGCCACAGATACGCAGTATTTT. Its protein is CASRPDRATDTQYF.

Here the CDR3 DNA reads TGTGCCAGCAGCTTGGTGGCAAACGAAGCTTTCTTT. Translating gives CASSLVANEAFF. This chain joins TRBV5-6 and TRBJ1-1; D is uncertain. CDR3 length equals 12 residues. CDR1 is SGHDT, CDR2 YYEEEE, per germline. The V and J ends lost 0 bases and 8 bases respectively, with 8 bases between them.

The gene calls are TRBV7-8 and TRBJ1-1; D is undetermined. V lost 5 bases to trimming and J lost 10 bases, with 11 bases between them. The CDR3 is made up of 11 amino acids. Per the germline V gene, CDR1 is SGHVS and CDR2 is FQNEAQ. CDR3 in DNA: TGTGCCAGCAGCCCGTTACCAGGAGCTTTCTTT. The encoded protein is CASSPLPGAFF.

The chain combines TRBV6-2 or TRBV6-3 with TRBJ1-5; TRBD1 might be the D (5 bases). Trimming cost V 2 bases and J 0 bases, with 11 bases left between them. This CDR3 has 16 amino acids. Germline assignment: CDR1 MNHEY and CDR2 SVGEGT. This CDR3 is CASSYRAGGSNQPQHF. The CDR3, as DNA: TGTGCCAGCAGTTACAGGGCGGGGGGTAGCAATCAGCCCCAGCATTTT.

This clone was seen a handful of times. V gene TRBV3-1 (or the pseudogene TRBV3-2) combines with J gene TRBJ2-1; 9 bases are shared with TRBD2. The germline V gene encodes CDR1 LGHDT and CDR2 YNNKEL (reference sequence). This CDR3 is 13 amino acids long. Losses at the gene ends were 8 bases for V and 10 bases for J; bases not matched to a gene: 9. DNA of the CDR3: TGTGCCAGCTCGCGGGAGGGGAGTATGGAGCAGTTCTTC. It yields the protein CASSREGSMEQFF.

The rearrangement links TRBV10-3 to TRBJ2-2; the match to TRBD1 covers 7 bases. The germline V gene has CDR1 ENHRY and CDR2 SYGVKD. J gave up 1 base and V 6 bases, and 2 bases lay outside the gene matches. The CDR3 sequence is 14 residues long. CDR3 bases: TGTGCCATCAGGGGGGACAGGAACACCGGGGAGCTGTTTTTT. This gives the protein CAIRGDRNTGELFF.

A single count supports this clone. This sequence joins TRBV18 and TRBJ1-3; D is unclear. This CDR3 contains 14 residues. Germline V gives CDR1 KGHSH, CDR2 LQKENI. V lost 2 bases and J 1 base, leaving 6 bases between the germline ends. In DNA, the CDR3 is TGTGCCAGCTCACCAAACAGATCTGGAAACACCATATATTTT. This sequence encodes CASSPNRSGNTIYF.

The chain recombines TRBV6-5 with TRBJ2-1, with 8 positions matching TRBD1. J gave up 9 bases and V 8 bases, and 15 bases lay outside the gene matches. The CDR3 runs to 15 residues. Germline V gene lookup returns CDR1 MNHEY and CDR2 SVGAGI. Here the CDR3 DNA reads TGTGCCAGCTTTCCCGCCGCAGGGGGCTTTATTGAGCAGTTCTTC. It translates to CASFPAAGGFIEQFF.

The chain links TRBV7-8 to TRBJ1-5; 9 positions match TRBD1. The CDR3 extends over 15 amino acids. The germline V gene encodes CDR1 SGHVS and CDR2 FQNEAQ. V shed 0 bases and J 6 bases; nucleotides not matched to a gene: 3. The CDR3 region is CASSLAGQGSQPQHF. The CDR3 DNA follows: TGTGCCAGCAGCTTAGCGGGACAGGGTAGTCAGCCCCAGCATTTT.

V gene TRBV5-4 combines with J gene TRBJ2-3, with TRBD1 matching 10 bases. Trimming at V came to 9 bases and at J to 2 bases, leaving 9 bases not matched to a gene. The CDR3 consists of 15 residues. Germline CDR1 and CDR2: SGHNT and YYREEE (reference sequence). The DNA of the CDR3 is TGTGCCACCTTGGACAGGGGGAGAACCACAGATACGCAGTATTTT. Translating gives CATLDRGRTTDTQYF.

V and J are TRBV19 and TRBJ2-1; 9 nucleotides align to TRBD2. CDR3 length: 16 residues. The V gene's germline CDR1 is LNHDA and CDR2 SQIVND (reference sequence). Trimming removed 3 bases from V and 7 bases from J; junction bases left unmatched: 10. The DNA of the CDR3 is TGTGCCAGTAGTATGGGGCGGGAGGGCCGGTGGAATGAGCAGTTCTTC. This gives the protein CASSMGREGRWNEQFF.